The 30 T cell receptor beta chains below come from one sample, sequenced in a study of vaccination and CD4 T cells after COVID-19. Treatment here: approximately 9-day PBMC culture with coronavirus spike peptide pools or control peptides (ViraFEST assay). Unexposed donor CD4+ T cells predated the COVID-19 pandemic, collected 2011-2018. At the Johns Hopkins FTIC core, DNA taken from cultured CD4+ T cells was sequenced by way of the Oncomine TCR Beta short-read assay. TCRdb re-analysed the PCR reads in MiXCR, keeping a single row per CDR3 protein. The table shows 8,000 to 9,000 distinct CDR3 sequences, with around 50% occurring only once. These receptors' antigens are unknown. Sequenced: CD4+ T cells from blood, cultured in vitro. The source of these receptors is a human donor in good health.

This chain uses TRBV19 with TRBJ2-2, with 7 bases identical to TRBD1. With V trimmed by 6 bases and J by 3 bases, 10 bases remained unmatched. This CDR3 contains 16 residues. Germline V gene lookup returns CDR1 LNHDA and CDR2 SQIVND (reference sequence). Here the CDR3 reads CASRRKTGSDTGELFF. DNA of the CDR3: TGTGCCAGTAGGAGAAAGACAGGGTCGGACACCGGGGAGCTGTTTTTT.

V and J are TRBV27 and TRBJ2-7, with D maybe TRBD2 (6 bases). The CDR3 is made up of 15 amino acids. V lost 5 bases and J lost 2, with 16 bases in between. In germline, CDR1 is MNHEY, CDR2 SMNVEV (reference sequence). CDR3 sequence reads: CASSPTPGVPYEQYF. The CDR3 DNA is TGTGCCAGCAGTCCAACCCCGGGGGTCCCCTACGAGCAGTACTTC.

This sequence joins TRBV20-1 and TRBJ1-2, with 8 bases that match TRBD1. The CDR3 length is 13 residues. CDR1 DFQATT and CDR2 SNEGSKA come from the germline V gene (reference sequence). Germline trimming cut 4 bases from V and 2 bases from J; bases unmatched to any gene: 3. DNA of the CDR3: TGCAGTGCTACGGGACAGGTGAACTATGGCTACACCTTC. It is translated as CSATGQVNYGYTF.

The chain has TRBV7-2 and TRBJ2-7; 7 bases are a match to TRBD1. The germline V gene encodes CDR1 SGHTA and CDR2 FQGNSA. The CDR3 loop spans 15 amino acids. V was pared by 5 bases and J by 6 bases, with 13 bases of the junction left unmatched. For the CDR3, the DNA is TGTGCCAGCAGCCAGGTGGGGACAGAGGGTTCCGAGCAGTACTTC. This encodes CASSQVGTEGSEQYF.

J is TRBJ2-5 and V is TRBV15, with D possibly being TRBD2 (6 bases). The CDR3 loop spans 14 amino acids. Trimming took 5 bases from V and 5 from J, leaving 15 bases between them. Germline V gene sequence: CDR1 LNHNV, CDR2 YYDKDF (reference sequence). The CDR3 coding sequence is TGTGCCACCAGCGTGGGACTTACGTGGGAGACCCAGTACTTC. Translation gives CATSVGLTWETQYF.

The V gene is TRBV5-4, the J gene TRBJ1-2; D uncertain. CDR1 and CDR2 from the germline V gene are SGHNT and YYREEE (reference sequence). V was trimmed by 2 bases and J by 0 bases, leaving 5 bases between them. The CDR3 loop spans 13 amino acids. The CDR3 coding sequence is TGTGCCAGCAGCTTATCAGCTAACTATGGCTACACCTTC. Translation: CASSLSANYGYTF. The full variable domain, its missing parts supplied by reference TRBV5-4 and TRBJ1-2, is ETGVTQSPTHLIKTRGQQVTLRCSSQSGHNTVSWYQQALGQGPQFIFQYYREEENGRGNFPPRFSGLQFPNYSSELNVNALELDDSALYLCASSLSANYGYTFGSGTRLTVV.

The CDR3 sequence: CASSLERGGHYEQYF. The CDR3 DNA is TGTGCCAGCAGCTTAGAGCGGGGGGGTCACTACGAGCAGTACTTC. The V and J genes are TRBV7-2 and TRBJ2-7; 10 bases are a match to TRBD2. Germline V lookup: CDR1 SGHTA, CDR2 FQGNSA. The CDR3 is made up of 15 amino acids. Trimming at V came to 1 base and at J to 3 bases, leaving 3 bases not matched to a gene. Full variable domain (remainder filled in from reference TRBV7-2 and TRBJ2-7): GAGVSQSPSNKVTEKGKDVELRCDPISGHTALYWYRQSLGQGLEFLIYFQGNSAPDKSGLPSDRFSAERTGGSVSTLTIQRTQQEDSAVYLCASSLERGGHYEQYFGPGTRLTVT.

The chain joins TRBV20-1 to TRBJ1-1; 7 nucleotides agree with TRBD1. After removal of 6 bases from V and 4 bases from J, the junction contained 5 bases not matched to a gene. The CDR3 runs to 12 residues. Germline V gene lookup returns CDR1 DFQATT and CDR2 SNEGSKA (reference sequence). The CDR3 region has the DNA TGCAGTGCGAACAGGGGAGGCACTGAAGCTTTCTTT. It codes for CSANRGGTEAFF.

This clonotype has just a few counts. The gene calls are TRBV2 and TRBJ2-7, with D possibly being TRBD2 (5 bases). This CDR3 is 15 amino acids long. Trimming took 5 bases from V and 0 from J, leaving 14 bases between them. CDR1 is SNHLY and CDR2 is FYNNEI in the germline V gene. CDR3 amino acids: CASSPLRASSYEQYF. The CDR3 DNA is TGTGCCAGCAGTCCCTTGCGGGCAAGCTCCTACGAGCAGTACTTC.

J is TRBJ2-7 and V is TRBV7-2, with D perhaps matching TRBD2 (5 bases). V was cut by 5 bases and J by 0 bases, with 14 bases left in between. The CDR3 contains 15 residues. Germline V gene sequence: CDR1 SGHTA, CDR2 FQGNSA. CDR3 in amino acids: CASSLSADFSYEQYF. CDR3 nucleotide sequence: TGTGCCAGCAGCCTATCCGCGGACTTCTCCTACGAGCAGTACTTC. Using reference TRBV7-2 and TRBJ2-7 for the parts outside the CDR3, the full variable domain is GAGVSQSPSNKVTEKGKDVELRCDPISGHTALYWYRQSLGQGLEFLIYFQGNSAPDKSGLPSDRFSAERTGGSVSTLTIQRTQQEDSAVYLCASSLSADFSYEQYFGPGTRLTVT.

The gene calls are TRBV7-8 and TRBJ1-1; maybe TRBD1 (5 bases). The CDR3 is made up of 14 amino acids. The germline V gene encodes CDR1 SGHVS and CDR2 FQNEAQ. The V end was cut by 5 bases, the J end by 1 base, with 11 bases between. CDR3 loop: CASSPGRGNTEAFF. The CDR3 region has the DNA TGTGCCAGCAGCCCGGGACGGGGGAACACTGAAGCTTTCTTT.

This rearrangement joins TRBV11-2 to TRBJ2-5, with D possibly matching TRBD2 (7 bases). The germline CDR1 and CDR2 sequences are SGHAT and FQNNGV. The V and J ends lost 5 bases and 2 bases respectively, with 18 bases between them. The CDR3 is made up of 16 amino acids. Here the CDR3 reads CASSQRGGRLQETQYF. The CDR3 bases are TGTGCCAGCAGCCAGAGGGGGGGAAGACTACAAGAGACCCAGTACTTC.

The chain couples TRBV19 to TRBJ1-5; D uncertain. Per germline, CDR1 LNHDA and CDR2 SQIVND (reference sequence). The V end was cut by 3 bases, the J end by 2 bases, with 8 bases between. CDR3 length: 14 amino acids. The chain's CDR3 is CASSMRQGNQPQHF. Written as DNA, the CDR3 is TGTGCCAGTAGTATGAGGCAGGGCAATCAGCCCCAGCATTTT.

The chain's CDR3 is CASITGRAFF. The CDR3 nucleotides read TGTGCCAGCATTACAGGGCGAGCTTTCTTT. The chain uses TRBV6-2 or TRBV6-3 and TRBJ1-1; maybe TRBD1 (6 bases). The CDR3 sequence is 10 residues long. V was clipped by 7 bases and J by 10 bases, with 10 bases between them. Germline V gene lookup returns CDR1 MNHEY and CDR2 SVGEGT.

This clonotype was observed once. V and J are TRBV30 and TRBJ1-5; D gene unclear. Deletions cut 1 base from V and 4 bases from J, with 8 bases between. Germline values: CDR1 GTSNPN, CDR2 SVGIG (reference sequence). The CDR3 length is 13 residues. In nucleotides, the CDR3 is TGTGCCTGGAGTGACCGGCTAAATCAGCCCCAGCATTTT. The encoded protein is CAWSDRLNQPQHF.

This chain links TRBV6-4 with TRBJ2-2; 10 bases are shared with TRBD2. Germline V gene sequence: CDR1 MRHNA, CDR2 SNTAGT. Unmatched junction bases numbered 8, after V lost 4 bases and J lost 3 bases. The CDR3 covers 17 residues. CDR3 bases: TGTGCCAGCAGTGCTTTGCTAGCGGGAGCTTACACCGGGGAGCTGTTTTTT. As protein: CASSALLAGAYTGELFF.

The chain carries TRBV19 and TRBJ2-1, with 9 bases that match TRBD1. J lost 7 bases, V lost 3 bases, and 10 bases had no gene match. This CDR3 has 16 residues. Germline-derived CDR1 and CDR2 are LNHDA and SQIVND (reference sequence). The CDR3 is CASSMGTGSPWNEQFF. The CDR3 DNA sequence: TGTGCCAGTAGTATGGGGACAGGGAGCCCTTGGAATGAGCAGTTCTTC.

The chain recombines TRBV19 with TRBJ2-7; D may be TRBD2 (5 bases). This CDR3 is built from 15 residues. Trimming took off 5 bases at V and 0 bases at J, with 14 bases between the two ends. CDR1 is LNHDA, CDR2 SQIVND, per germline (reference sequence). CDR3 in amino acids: CASSPPGSGSYEQYF. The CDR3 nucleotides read TGTGCCAGTAGTCCCCCGGGGTCGGGCTCCTACGAGCAGTACTTC.

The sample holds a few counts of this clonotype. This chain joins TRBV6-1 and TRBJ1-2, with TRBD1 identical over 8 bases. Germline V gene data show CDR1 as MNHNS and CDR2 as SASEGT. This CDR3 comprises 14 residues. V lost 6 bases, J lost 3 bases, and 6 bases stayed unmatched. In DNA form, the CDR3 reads TGTGCCAGCAGGGAACACAGGGGGGACTATGGCTACACCTTC. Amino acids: CASREHRGDYGYTF.

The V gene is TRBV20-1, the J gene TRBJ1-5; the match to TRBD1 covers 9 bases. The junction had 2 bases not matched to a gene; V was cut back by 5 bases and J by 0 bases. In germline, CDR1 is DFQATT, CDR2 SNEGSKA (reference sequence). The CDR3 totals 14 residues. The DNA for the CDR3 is TGCAGTGCTTGGACAGGGGATAGCAATCAGCCCCAGCATTTT. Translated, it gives CSAWTGDSNQPQHF.

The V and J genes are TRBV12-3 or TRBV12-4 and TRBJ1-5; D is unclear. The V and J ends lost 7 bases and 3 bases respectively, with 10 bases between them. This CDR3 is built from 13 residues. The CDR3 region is CASTMGPNQPQHF. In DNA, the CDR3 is TGTGCCAGCACAATGGGTCCCAATCAGCCCCAGCATTTT.

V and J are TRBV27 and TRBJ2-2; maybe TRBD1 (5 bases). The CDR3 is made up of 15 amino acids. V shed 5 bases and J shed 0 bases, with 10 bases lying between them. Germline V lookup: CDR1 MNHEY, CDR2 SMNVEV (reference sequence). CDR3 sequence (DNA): TGTGCCAGCAGTCAGACAGACGCGAACACCGGGGAGCTGTTTTTT. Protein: CASSQTDANTGELFF.

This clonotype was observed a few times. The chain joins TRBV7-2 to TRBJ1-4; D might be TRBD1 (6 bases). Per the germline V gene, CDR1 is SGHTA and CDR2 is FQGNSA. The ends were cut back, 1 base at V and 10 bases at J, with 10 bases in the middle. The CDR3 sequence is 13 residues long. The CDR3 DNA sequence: TGTGCCAGCAGCTTAGAAGGGGGTGGAAAACTGTTTTTT. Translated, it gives CASSLEGGGKLFF. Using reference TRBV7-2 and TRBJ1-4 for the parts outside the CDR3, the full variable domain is GAGVSQSPSNKVTEKGKDVELRCDPISGHTALYWYRQSLGQGLEFLIYFQGNSAPDKSGLPSDRFSAERTGGSVSTLTIQRTQQEDSAVYLCASSLEGGGKLFFGSGTQLSVL.

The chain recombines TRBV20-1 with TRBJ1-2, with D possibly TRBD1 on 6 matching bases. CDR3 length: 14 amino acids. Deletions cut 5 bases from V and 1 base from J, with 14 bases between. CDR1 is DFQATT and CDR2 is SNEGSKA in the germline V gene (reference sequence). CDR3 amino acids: CSAYRTEFNYGYTF. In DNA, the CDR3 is TGCAGTGCTTACCGGACAGAGTTTAACTATGGCTACACCTTC.

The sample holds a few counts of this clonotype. CDR3 in amino acids: CASSGSSYEQYF. In nucleotides, the CDR3 is TGCGCCAGCAGCGGGAGTTCCTACGAGCAGTACTTC. The genes are TRBV5-1 and TRBJ2-7, with D maybe TRBD2 (5 bases). Looked up from germline, CDR1 is SGHRS and CDR2 is YFSETQ. The CDR3 runs to 12 residues. The V gene lost 4 bases and the J gene lost 1 base, with 6 bases spanning the gap.

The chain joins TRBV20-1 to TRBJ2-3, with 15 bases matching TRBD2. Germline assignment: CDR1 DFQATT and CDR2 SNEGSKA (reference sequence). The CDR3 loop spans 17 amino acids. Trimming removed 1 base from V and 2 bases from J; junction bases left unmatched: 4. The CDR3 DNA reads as TGCAGTGCTAGAGGCGGACTAGCGGGGGGGGCCACAGATACGCAGTATTTT. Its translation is CSARGGLAGGATDTQYF.

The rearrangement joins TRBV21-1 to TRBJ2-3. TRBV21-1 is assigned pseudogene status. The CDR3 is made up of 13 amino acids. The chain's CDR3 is CASSKWFLGTQYF. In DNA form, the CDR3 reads TGTGCCAGCAGCAAATGGTTTCTGGGTACGCAGTATTTT.

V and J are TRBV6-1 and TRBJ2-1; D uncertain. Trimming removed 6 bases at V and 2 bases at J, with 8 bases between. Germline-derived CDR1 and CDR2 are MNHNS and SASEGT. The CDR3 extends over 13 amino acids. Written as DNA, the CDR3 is TGTGCCAGCAGCGCCGGGCCCTACAATGAGCAGTTCTTC. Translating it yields CASSAGPYNEQFF.

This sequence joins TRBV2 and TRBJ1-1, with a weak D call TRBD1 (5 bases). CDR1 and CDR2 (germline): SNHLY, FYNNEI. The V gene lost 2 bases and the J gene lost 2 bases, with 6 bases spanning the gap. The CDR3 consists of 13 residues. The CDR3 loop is CASSEQGNTEAFF. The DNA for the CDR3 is TGTGCCAGCAGTGAACAGGGAAACACTGAAGCTTTCTTT.

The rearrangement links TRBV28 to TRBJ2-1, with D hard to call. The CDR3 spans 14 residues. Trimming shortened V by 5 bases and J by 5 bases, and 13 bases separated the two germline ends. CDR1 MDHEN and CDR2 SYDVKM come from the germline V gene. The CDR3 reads CASSTPPADNEQFF. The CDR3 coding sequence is TGTGCCAGCAGTACCCCCCCCGCGGACAATGAGCAGTTCTTC. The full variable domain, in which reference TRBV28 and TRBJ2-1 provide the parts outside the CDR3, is DVKVTQSSRYLVKRTGEKVFLECVQDMDHENMFWYRQDPGLGLRLIYFSYDVKMKEKGDIPEGYSVSREKKERFSLILESASTNQTSMYLCASSTPPADNEQFFGPGTRLTVL.